The present T cell receptor beta chain was sequenced within a study of spatial heterogeneity in lung cancer. Points from the study as a whole: There was tracking of ubiquitous and regional nonsynonymous mutations by the respective counts of ubiquitous and regional expanded TCRs. The study found that expanded intratumoral alpha and beta TCR counts tracked tumor mutation counts.

Time point noted: sample taken at primary tumor resection. The cohort: 65 to 80 early-stage, untreated non-small cell lung cancer patients. No cell sorting; template was whole RNA from tumor, lung tissue or PBMC. V was pared by 6 bases and J by 5 bases, with 11 bases between. The germline V gene encodes CDR1 MNHEY and CDR2 SVGEGT. This CDR3 spans 12 amino acids. TCR cDNA molecules were tagged individually, and each one carried a unique molecular identifier. TCRdb fed the 5' RACE reads into MiXCR, producing one record per CDR3 protein. The sample lists under 7,000 distinct CDR3 sequences, around 15% occurring once. By sample share, this clonotype is medium-sized. Antigen unknown.

The specimen was lung tumor tissue, collected at surgery. The source of this sequence is a male donor with early-stage non-small cell lung cancer. The gene calls are TRBV6-2 or TRBV6-3 and TRBJ2-7, with D possibly called TRBD1 or TRBD2 (5 bases each). The CDR3 DNA sequence: TGTGCCAGCAGGCCGGGGACGCACGAGCAGTACTTC. As protein: CASRPGTHEQYF.